Sequencing of this T cell receptor beta chain was carried out in a study of blood T cell repertoires in COVID-19. As processed by the authors: Amplification from reference gene primers served as the basis for estimated nucleated cell counts. The data were produced by immunoSEQ multiplex PCR, yet TCRdb's version contains in-frame clones alone and is incomplete. Clone size and the V and J calls come from that table; the DNA yielded D and trimming. Among approximately 80,000 clones listed, roughly 73% were seen once. The TCR sequence derives from a human donor in a cohort sampled during active COVID-19. The sequenced sample was peripheral blood.

The CDR3, as DNA: TGCAGTGCTAGTAGGCAGGCGTATGGCTACACCTTC. Protein sequence: CSASRQAYGYTF. The chain recombines TRBV20-1 with TRBJ1-2, with D unresolved. The CDR3 covers 12 residues. The V and J ends lost 3 bases and 5 bases respectively, with 10 bases between them. Germline-derived CDR1 and CDR2 are DFQATT and SNEGSKA (reference sequence).